This TCR beta chain was recorded in a study of beta chain features in type 1 diabetes. Overall study context: In age, gender and cell yields, patients were similar to healthy donors. Regarding the study as a whole: It was among patients, rather than healthy donors, that naive, central memory and Treg TCRB repertoires appeared more similar. Patients with type 1 diabetes showed fewer VDJ junction insertions and more deletions.

It was one heparinised blood draw, averaging about 116 mL, that each donor gave. As regards this clone: The antigen remains unidentified.

The study reverse transcribed the entire isolated RNA, so it sequenced expressed TCRB transcripts. Assay: immunoSEQ multiplex PCR; the TCRdb copy retains only in-frame clones and omits some. The sample records roughly 300,000 clones, less than 10% being singletons. This clonotype was sampled from a woman under 30 in good health. Sequenced sample: central memory CD4+ T cells from blood.

The CDR3 here is CASSQVAGTGEQYF. The CDR3 nucleotides are TGCGCCAGCAGCCAGGTGGCGGGGACAGGGGAGCAGTACTTC. The chain recombines TRBV4-3 with TRBJ2-7; 9 nucleotides agree with TRBD1. V was pared by 3 bases and J by 7 bases, with 7 bases of the junction left unmatched. This CDR3 comprises 14 residues. Germline CDR1 reads LGHNA; CDR2 reads YSLEER.